This entry features one T cell receptor (beta chain) sequence. Its antigen is unidentified. This record belongs to a study of T cell responses to AZD1222 COVID-19 vaccine. Notes on the study in general: Sampling captured repertoires only after the peak T cell response.

Sequenced by immunoSEQ multiplex PCR; TCRdb stores in-frame clones only, minus some. The profile shows nearly 110,000 clones, around nine tenths of them singletons. V was trimmed by 4 bases and J by 4 bases, leaving 12 bases between them. CDR3 length equals 14 residues. The germline gives CDR1 KGHDR, CDR2 SFDVKD. The sequencing used peripheral blood, collected 28 days after the second AZD1222 dose. The source is an adult who received the AZD1222 COVID-19 vaccine. The rearrangement links TRBV24-1 to TRBJ1-2, with D tentatively TRBD1 (6 bases). The CDR3 spells CATSDAGVTYGYTF. The CDR3 DNA sequence: TGTGCCACCAGTGACGCAGGGGTAACCTATGGCTACACCTTC.